Each of the 30 T cell receptor beta chains below was sequenced from the same sample in a study of blood T cell repertoires in COVID-19 (TCRdb year 2020). The library was obtained by the immunoSEQ multiplex PCR assay. TCRdb mirrors the immuneACCESS table, restricted to in-frame sequences. Some clones are absent from its copies; in checked studies, under half trace to an unresolved V gene, and the reason for the others is unknown. The sample table lists about half a million clones, roughly 89% of them with a count of one. Approximately 0.9% of the sample is held by the ten biggest clonotypes. The sequencing input was peripheral blood. These receptors originate from a man between 18 and 35 years old with COVID-19, enrolled during active disease.

V gene TRBV2 combines with J gene TRBJ1-3; tentatively, D is TRBD1 (5 bases). V was clipped by 8 bases and J by 3 bases, with 11 bases between them. The CDR3 spans 13 residues. Per the germline V gene, CDR1 is SNHLY and CDR2 is FYNNEI. The CDR3 here is CASARGGGNTIYF. DNA of the CDR3: TGTGCCAGCGCCCGCGGGGGTGGAAACACCATATATTTT.

This sequence joins TRBV7-8 and TRBJ2-1, with a possible D match to TRBD1 (5 bases). CDR3 length equals 16 residues. V lost 0 bases and J lost 2, with 11 bases in between. Germline values: CDR1 SGHVS, CDR2 FQNEAQ. The CDR3 coding sequence is TGTGCCAGCAGCTTAGCGGGCAGGGAACCCTACAATGAGCAGTTCTTC. This gives the protein CASSLAGREPYNEQFF. The whole variable domain, filled in from reference TRBV7-8 and TRBJ2-1, reads GAGVSQSPRYKVAKRGQDVALRCDPISGHVSLFWYQQALGQGPEFLTYFQNEAQLDKSGLPSDRFFAERPEGSVSTLKIQRTQQEDSAVYLCASSLAGREPYNEQFFGPGTRLTVL.

The chain has TRBV15 and TRBJ2-3, with TRBD2 matching over 8 bases. Germline assignment: CDR1 LNHNV and CDR2 YYDKDF (reference sequence). J was trimmed by 1 base and V by 1 base; bases with no gene match: 10. This CDR3 contains 18 residues. CDR3 sequence (DNA): TGTGCCACCAGCAGAGGAGGAGGCGGGGGGTTCCGCACAGATACGCAGTATTTT. This translates into CATSRGGGGGFRTDTQYF. The full variable domain, completed using reference TRBV15 and TRBJ2-3, is DAMVIQNPRYQVTQFGKPVTLSCSQTLNHNVMYWYQQKSSQAPKLLFHYYDKDFNNEADTPDNFQSRRPNTSFCFLDIRSPGLGDTAMYLCATSRGGGGGFRTDTQYFGPGTRLTVL.

V is TRBV6-5 and J is TRBJ2-7, with 9 nucleotides matching TRBD1. Germline lookup yields CDR1 MNHEY and CDR2 SVGAGI. The CDR3 spans 14 residues. Losses at the gene ends were 4 bases for V and 4 bases for J; bases not matched to a gene: 5. The CDR3 DNA is TGTGCCAGCAGTTTCTCACAGGGGGCGTACGAGCAGTACTTC. Translation: CASSFSQGAYEQYF.

The chain carries TRBV24-1 and TRBJ2-1; the match to TRBD2 covers 8 bases. V lost 9 bases to trimming and J lost 7 bases; unmatched junction nucleotides: 16. The CDR3 consists of 16 residues. CDR1 and CDR2 (germline): KGHDR, SFDVKD. DNA for the CDR3: TGTGCCACCGCTATCCCGGGGACTAGTGGGGGAAATGAGCAGTTCTTC. This gives the protein CATAIPGTSGGNEQFF.

The V and J genes are TRBV7-9 and TRBJ1-1, with 10 bases identical to TRBD1. The CDR3 covers 15 residues. The ends lost 5 bases at V and 2 bases at J; junction bases unmatched: 5. Looked up from germline, CDR1 is SEHNR and CDR2 is FQNEAQ (reference sequence). The CDR3 region is CASSPGTGVNTEAFF. The CDR3 DNA is TGTGCCAGCAGCCCCGGGACAGGGGTAAACACTGAAGCTTTCTTT.

The chain links TRBV2 to TRBJ1-5; D uncertain. Germline CDR1 SNHLY, CDR2 FYNNEI. The CDR3 runs 13 residues. V lost 4 bases, J lost 7 bases, and 11 bases lay in between. In DNA form, the CDR3 reads TGTGCCAGCAGTGTATGGGTCGGGCAGCCCCAGCATTTT. Translation gives CASSVWVGQPQHF.

The J gene is TRBJ2-2, the V gene TRBV27; 8 nucleotides agree with TRBD1. There are 18 residues in the CDR3. Unmatched junction bases numbered 11, after V lost 4 bases and J lost 1 base. Germline lookup yields CDR1 MNHEY and CDR2 SMNVEV (reference sequence). This CDR3 is CASSSWYGQGRNTGELFF. The CDR3 DNA is TGTGCCAGCAGTTCCTGGTATGGACAGGGACGGAACACCGGGGAGCTGTTTTTT.

J is TRBJ1-2 and V is TRBV19; D gene uncertain. Germline-derived CDR1 and CDR2 are LNHDA and SQIVND (reference sequence). The CDR3 totals 13 residues. Trimming took 3 bases from V and 4 from J, leaving 9 bases between them. In DNA, the CDR3 is TGTGCCAGTAGTATCCTCCCTATCTATGGCTACACCTTC. It translates to CASSILPIYGYTF. Full variable domain (rest looked up from reference TRBV19 and TRBJ1-2): DGGITQSPKYLFRKEGQNVTLSCEQNLNHDAMYWYRQDPGQGLRLIYYSQIVNDFQKGDIAEGYSVSREKKESFPLTVTSAQKNPTAFYLCASSILPIYGYTFGSGTRLTVV.

J is TRBJ2-7 and V is TRBV10-2, with unresolved D. The length of the CDR3 is 13 residues. V was pared by 5 bases and J by 3 bases, with 11 bases between. Germline lookup yields CDR1 WSHSY and CDR2 SAAADI. The chain's CDR3 is CASSLSTYYEQYF. In DNA, the CDR3 is TGCGCCAGCAGTCTCTCCACCTACTACGAGCAGTACTTC.

The chain has TRBV21-1 and TRBJ1-2; no check of the table's D call, TRBD1, against the DNA was made. TRBV21-1 has pseudogene status. CDR3 length equals 16 residues. The DNA for the CDR3 is TGTGCCAGCACTTCACCCGACAGGCTGAACCAGGATGGCTACACCTTC. Protein product: CASTSPDRLNQDGYTF.

This rearrangement joins TRBV9 to TRBJ2-2; 8 nucleotides line up with TRBD1. The CDR3 runs to 19 residues. In germline, CDR1 is SGDLS, CDR2 YYNGEE. Germline trimming cut 0 bases from V and 4 bases from J; bases unmatched to any gene: 14. CDR3: CASSVELRVTGGPTGELFF. The CDR3 nucleotides read TGTGCCAGCAGCGTAGAACTGAGGGTTACAGGGGGTCCCACCGGGGAGCTGTTTTTT.

The rearrangement uses TRBV7-9 and TRBJ1-3; D perhaps matches TRBD1 (5 bases). Germline lookup yields CDR1 SEHNR and CDR2 FQNEAQ (reference sequence). The V gene lost 0 bases and the J gene lost 2 bases, with 8 bases spanning the gap. This CDR3 has 15 amino acids. For the CDR3, the DNA is TGTGCCAGCAGCTTAGCGGCAGGGACTGGAAACACCATATATTTT. It is translated as CASSLAAGTGNTIYF.

This clone has only a few counts. CDR3 amino acids: CASSLDRGPYNEQFF. CDR3 DNA sequence: TGTGCCAGCAGTTTGGACAGGGGACCCTACAATGAGCAGTTCTTC. This chain joins TRBV11-2 and TRBJ2-1; 9 nucleotides line up with TRBD1. The trim removed 6 bases at V and 2 bases at J, leaving 5 bases unmatched. Germline lookup yields CDR1 SGHAT and CDR2 FQNNGV. The CDR3 is made up of 15 amino acids.

The CDR3 sequence: CASGLSGYTF. Here the CDR3 DNA reads TGTGCCAGTGGGCTGTCGGGCTACACCTTC. The chain employs TRBV19 and TRBJ1-2; no reliable D call. CDR1 LNHDA and CDR2 SQIVND come from the germline V gene (reference sequence). Trimming left V 8 bases short and J 8 bases short, with 9 bases between. This CDR3 is 10 amino acids long.

The chain recombines TRBV18 with TRBJ1-1, with TRBD1 matching 8 bases. The germline gives CDR1 KGHSH, CDR2 LQKENI. V dropped 1 base and J dropped 4; count of bases not matched to a gene: 11. The CDR3 is 17 amino acids. The CDR3 nucleotides read TGTGCCAGCTCACCACAACCCCGACAGGGGAAGGGCACTGAAGCTTTCTTT. Translated, it gives CASSPQPRQGKGTEAFF.

The chain employs TRBV27 and TRBJ1-2; maybe TRBD1 (6 bases). This CDR3 is built from 13 residues. The V gene lost 5 bases and the J gene lost 8 bases, with 15 bases spanning the gap. The germline gives CDR1 MNHEY, CDR2 SMNVEV (reference sequence). In DNA, the CDR3 is TGTGCCAGCAGTCCGGACTGGACAGAAGGCTACACCTTC. Translating gives CASSPDWTEGYTF.

The chain joins TRBV5-4 to TRBJ1-2; D remains unclear. Germline V lookup: CDR1 SGHNT, CDR2 YYREEE (reference sequence). The CDR3 runs to 12 residues. V lost 1 base and J lost 8, with 9 bases in between. DNA of the CDR3: TGTGCCAGCAGCTTGACTCGGGGAGGCTACACCTTC. This gives the protein CASSLTRGGYTF.

The chain couples TRBV18 to TRBJ2-1, with TRBD2 matching over 16 bases. Looked up from germline, CDR1 is KGHSH and CDR2 is LQKENI. The CDR3 has 19 amino acids. V lost 0 bases and J lost 7; bases outside the gene matches: 9. In DNA form, the CDR3 reads TGTGCCAGCTCACCACCCGCCCCGGGACTAGCGGGAGGGTGGAATGAGCAGTTCTTC. Amino acid sequence: CASSPPAPGLAGGWNEQFF.

This sequence joins TRBV30 and TRBJ2-7; a weak D match, TRBD1 (6 bases). This CDR3 is built from 13 residues. V lost 0 bases, J lost 7 bases, and 13 bases lay in between. CDR1 is GTSNPN, CDR2 SVGIG, per germline (reference sequence). CDR3 sequence reads: CAWSVMDSGEQYF. CDR3 nucleotide sequence: TGTGCCTGGAGTGTGATGGACAGTGGGGAGCAGTACTTC. Supplemented by reference TRBV30 and TRBJ2-7, the full variable domain reads SQTIHQWPATLVQPVGSPLSLECTVEGTSNPNLYWYRQAAGRGLQLLFYSVGIGQISSEVPQNLSASRPQDRQFILSSKKLLLSDSGFYLCAWSVMDSGEQYFGPGTRLTVT.

The chain carries TRBV7-9 and TRBJ1-1; D gene ambiguous. V was pared by 4 bases and J by 7 bases, with 13 bases between. This CDR3 contains 13 residues. The V gene's germline CDR1 is SEHNR and CDR2 FQNEAQ (reference sequence). The chain's CDR3 is CASSSVSHFEAFF. CDR3 DNA sequence: TGTGCCAGCAGCTCCGTATCACATTTTGAAGCTTTCTTT.

J is TRBJ2-3 and V is TRBV21-1; the table's D gene call, TRBD2, was not cross checked with the DNA. TRBV21-1 corresponds to a pseudogene. The CDR3 consists of 15 residues. This CDR3 reads CASSPGTGGVDTQYF. The CDR3, as DNA: TGTGCCAGCAGCCCCGGGACTGGTGGGGTAGATACGCAGTATTTT.

The CDR3 region has the DNA TGTGCCACCAGTGACGCTGCCGGGACAACCACAGATACGCAGTATTTT. Its translation is CATSDAAGTTTDTQYF. V is TRBV24-1 and J is TRBJ2-3, with D possibly TRBD1 on 6 matching bases. The CDR3 extends over 16 amino acids. The germline V gene has CDR1 KGHDR and CDR2 SFDVKD. Trimming took 4 bases from V and 2 from J, leaving 15 bases between them.

The chain is built from TRBV12-3 or TRBV12-4 and TRBJ1-3, with D uncertain. V lost 3 bases and J lost 3, with 6 bases in between. This CDR3 contains 13 residues. The CDR3 is CASSLFRGNTIYF. CDR3 in DNA: TGTGCCAGCAGTTTGTTCCGTGGAAACACCATATATTTT.

The chain employs TRBV5-1 and TRBJ2-7, with D possibly being TRBD1 (5 bases). Germline-derived CDR1 and CDR2 are SGHRS and YFSETQ. The V end was cut by 0 bases, the J end by 7 bases, with 14 bases between. This CDR3 region has 14 residues. Here the CDR3 reads CASSLDPLAGEQYF. CDR3 nucleotide sequence: TGCGCCAGCAGCTTGGACCCCTTAGCAGGGGAGCAGTACTTC.

The chain links TRBV19 to TRBJ1-1; 8 nucleotides line up with TRBD1. This CDR3 has 16 residues. Germline V gene data show CDR1 as LNHDA and CDR2 as SQIVND (reference sequence). Losses at the gene ends were 0 bases for V and 1 base for J; bases not matched to a gene: 4. DNA of the CDR3: TGTGCCAGTAGTATAGATGCCGGACAGGGGAACACTGAAGCTTTCTTT. Translated, it gives CASSIDAGQGNTEAFF.

The J gene is TRBJ1-2, the V gene TRBV5-1, with 7 bases that match TRBD1. The CDR3 extends over 14 amino acids. Germline lookup yields CDR1 SGHRS and CDR2 YFSETQ. Trimming took 2 bases from V and 14 from J; bases not matched to a gene: 15. CDR3 nucleotide sequence: TGCGCCAGCAGCTTAGTTCCAGGGGGGCCTCCCCCTACCTTC. Residues: CASSLVPGGPPPTF.

The chain has TRBV19 and TRBJ1-5, with D perhaps TRBD1 (6 bases). CDR3 length equals 15 residues. From germline, CDR1 is LNHDA and CDR2 SQIVND (reference sequence). The V end lost 2 bases, the J end lost 3 bases, and 11 bases lay between the germline ends. CDR3 nucleotides: TGTGCCAGTAGTATAATCGGACAGCACAATCAGCCCCAGCATTTT. Translation gives CASSIIGQHNQPQHF.

The rearrangement links TRBV29-1 to TRBJ2-2; weak D call: TRBD1 (6 bases). There are 13 residues in the CDR3. Trimming stripped 7 bases from V and 1 base from J, with 10 bases between. CDR1 SQVTM and CDR2 ANQGSEA come from the germline V gene. CDR3: CSGRTVNTGELFF. DNA for the CDR3: TGCAGCGGCAGGACAGTGAACACCGGGGAGCTGTTTTTT.

V is TRBV6-6 and J is TRBJ2-3; the match to TRBD2 covers 9 bases. V dropped 7 bases and J dropped 0; count of bases not matched to a gene: 2. This CDR3 has 14 amino acids. Germline lookup yields CDR1 MNHNY and CDR2 SVGAGI (reference sequence). CDR3 DNA: TGTGCCAGCAAAACTAGCGGGAGCACAGATACGCAGTATTTT. Translated: CASKTSGSTDTQYF.